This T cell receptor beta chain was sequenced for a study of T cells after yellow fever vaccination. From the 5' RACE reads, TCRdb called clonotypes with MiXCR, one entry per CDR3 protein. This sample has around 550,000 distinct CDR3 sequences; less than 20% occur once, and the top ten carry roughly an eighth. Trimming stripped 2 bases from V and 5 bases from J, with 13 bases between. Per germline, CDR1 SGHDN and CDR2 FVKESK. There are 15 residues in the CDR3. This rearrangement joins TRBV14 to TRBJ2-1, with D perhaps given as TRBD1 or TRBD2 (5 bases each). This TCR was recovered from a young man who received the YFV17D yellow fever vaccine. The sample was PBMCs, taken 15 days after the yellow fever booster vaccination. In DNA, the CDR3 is TGTGCCAGCAGCCAACTACCGGGACCCCACAATGAGCAGTTCTTC. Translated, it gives CASSQLPGPHNEQFF. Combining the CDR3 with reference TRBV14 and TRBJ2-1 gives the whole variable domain EAGVTQFPSHSVIEKGQTVTLRCDPISGHDNLYWYRRVMGKEIKFLLHFVKESKQDESGMPNNRFLAERTGGTYSTLKVQPAELEDSGVYFCASSQLPGPHNEQFFGPGTRLTVL.